This T cell receptor (beta chain) originates from a study of blood T cell repertoires in COVID-19. Study-level information: COVID-19 samples collected from the United States, Italy and Spain covered acute and convalescent phases.

This clone has only a few counts. Sequenced by immunoSEQ multiplex PCR; TCRdb stores in-frame clones only, minus some. In the table there are over 200,000 clones, 81% of which are singletons. Germline loops: CDR1 LGHDT, CDR2 YNNKEL (reference sequence). Unmatched junction bases numbered 11, after V lost 1 base and J lost 4 bases. The CDR3 totals 17 residues. The rearrangement uses TRBV3-1 (or the pseudogene TRBV3-2) and TRBJ2-7; 9 positions match TRBD2. Specimen: peripheral blood. This clonotype was sampled from a woman aged 80 or older with acute or convalescent COVID-19. CDR3 region: CASSQGVGSGSLYEQYF. For the CDR3, the DNA is TGTGCCAGCAGCCAAGGTGTCGGTAGCGGGAGTTTGTACGAGCAGTACTTC.